The source of this T cell receptor beta chain is a study of T cells after yellow fever vaccination. At the level of the study: Preparation of fractions with low cell numbers was performed using SMART-Seq v4 Ultra Low Input. Broader study findings: Secondary responses were weaker yet peaked faster, day 5 versus 15. Most primary-vaccination clones recurred post-booster (approximately 95% CD4, about 87% CD8).

A 5'RACE template-switching step, the method used to make TCR cDNA, added a universal primer site and UMIs. TCRdb redid the calling of the 5' RACE reads with MiXCR, one entry per CDR3 protein. The data show around 310,000 distinct CDR3 sequences, with about 4.5% seen just once and roughly a fifth held by the top ten. The CDR3 has 13 amino acids. Per germline, CDR1 SGHNT and CDR2 YYREEE (reference sequence). The V end lost 9 bases, the J end lost 0 bases, and 12 bases lay between the germline ends. This clonotype was seen only a few times. Its target is unknown. This chain connects TRBV5-4 to TRBJ1-1; no reliable D call. Sequencing was performed on PBMCs, taken 15 days after the yellow fever booster vaccination. The receptor's source is a man aged 18 to 29 who received the YFV17D yellow fever vaccine. DNA for the CDR3: TGTGCCACCACGTTGGGTATGAACACTGAAGCTTTCTTT. Translated, it gives CATTLGMNTEAFF.